A selection of T cell receptor beta chains follows, all from one sample in a study of cytomegalovirus exposure and HLA in healthy donors. Only in-frame clones appear in the TCRdb table, and some are missing; sequencing was by immunoSEQ multiplex PCR. The sample records some 150,000 clones, roughly nine tenths being singletons. The material sequenced was PBMCs. The receptors derive from a woman in her late teens or twenties in good health and CMV-seropositive. The CDR3 runs from the conserved cysteine through the conserved F or W. The D gene is left open where the match is weak. A row's size may be missing; if present it is once, few, many or a size class.

>TRBJ2-5|NA|TRBV13|TRBD1
CASSKTGTGAFQETQYF
TGTGCCAGCAGCAAGACCGGGACAGGGGCGTTCCAAGAGACCCAGTACTTC
>TRBJ2-2|NA|TRBV7-9|NA
CASSLAVGAPNTGELFF
TGTGCCAGCAGCTTAGCTGTGGGGGCACCGAACACCGGGGAGCTGTTTTTT
>TRBJ1-2|NA|TRBV5-1|TRBD1
CASTDREASGYTF
TGCGCCAGCACCGACAGGGAAGCTAGCGGCTACACCTTC
>TRBJ2-7|once|TRBV10-3|NA
CAIQTESYEQYF
TGTGCCATCCAGACAGAGTCCTACGAGCAGTACTTC
>TRBJ2-5|NA|TRBV30|NA
CAWSPLKGSQETQYF
TGTGCCTGGAGTCCCCTTAAAGGGAGCCAAGAGACCCAGTACTTC
>TRBJ2-1|NA|TRBV7-2|TRBD2
CASSLGLAGVSYNEQFF
TGTGCCAGCAGCTTAGGACTAGCGGGAGTGTCCTACAATGAGCAGTTCTTC
>TRBJ2-1|once|TRBV6-6|TRBD1
CASSQRQGWPYNEQFF
TGTGCCAGCAGTCAACGACAGGGATGGCCCTACAATGAGCAGTTCTTC
>TRBJ2-7|NA|TRBV7-2|NA
CASSLALAVPYEQYF
TGTGCCAGCAGCTTAGCTCTGGCGGTACCCTACGAGCAGTACTTC
>TRBJ1-1|once|TRBV7-9|NA
CASSVVGGNTEAFF
TGTGCCAGCAGCGTCGTAGGCGGGAACACTGAAGCTTTCTTT
>TRBJ2-1|once|TRBV9|TRBD2
CASSALAGGPFEQFF
TGTGCCAGCAGCGCATTAGCGGGAGGGCCTTTCGAGCAGTTCTTC
>TRBJ2-7|NA|TRBV21-1|NA
CASISASATYEQYF
TGTGCCAGCATTTCGGCTAGCGCAACCTACGAGCAGTACTTC
>TRBJ1-3|NA|TRBV9|NA
CASSVEPIQGNTIYF
TGTGCCAGCAGCGTAGAGCCTATACAGGGAAACACCATATATTTT
>TRBJ2-2|once|TRBV5-1|NA
CASSLATLGGTGELFF
TGCGCCAGCAGCTTGGCCACCCTAGGGGGCACCGGGGAGCTGTTTTTT
>TRBJ2-7|NA|TRBV6-6|TRBD2
CASRWGLPTYEQYF
TGTGCCAGCAGATGGGGACTACCAACATACGAGCAGTACTTC
>TRBJ2-7|once|TRBV19|NA
CASSIRLAEPYEQYF
TGTGCCAGTAGTATCAGGTTAGCGGAGCCCTACGAGCAGTACTTC
>TRBJ1-2|NA|TRBV7-9|NA
CASSFGRGHNYGYTF
TGTGCCAGCAGCTTCGGCAGGGGCCATAACTATGGCTACACCTTC
>TRBJ2-5|NA|TRBV7-9|TRBD1
CASSPFRDRIRTQYF
TGTGCCAGCAGCCCATTCCGGGACAGGATTCGGACCCAGTACTTC
>TRBJ2-7|NA|TRBV30|NA
CAWSVRGLVLGEQYF
TGTGCCTGGAGTGTACGAGGGTTGGTTTTGGGGGAGCAGTACTTC
>TRBJ2-7|NA|TRBV11-2|NA
CASSFRGLYEQYF
TGTGCCAGCAGCTTCAGGGGCCTCTACGAGCAGTACTTC
>TRBJ2-3|NA|TRBV18|NA
CASSPQGVSTDTQYF
TGTGCCAGCTCACCACAGGGAGTTTCCACAGATACGCAGTATTTT
>TRBJ2-7|NA|TRBV30|TRBD2
CAWKGRGRVYEQYF
TGTGCCTGGAAAGGGCGCGGGAGGGTCTACGAGCAGTACTTC
>TRBJ2-3|NA|TRBV10-1|NA
CASSESGGTLGTQYF
TGCGCCAGCAGTGAGTCGGGGGGTACGCTTGGTACGCAGTATTTT
>TRBJ2-7|NA|TRBV5-4|TRBD2
CASSGGLAGPNEQYF
TGTGCCAGCAGCGGGGGACTAGCGGGACCCAACGAGCAGTACTTC
>TRBJ1-2|NA|TRBV5-4|TRBD1
CASSQDRGLRGYTF
TGTGCCAGCAGCCAGGACAGGGGGCTCAGGGGCTACACCTTC
>TRBJ2-5|NA|TRBV28|NA
CASTTEDRMEETQYF
TGTGCCAGCACCACAGAGGACAGAATGGAAGAGACCCAGTACTTC
>TRBJ1-4|once|TRBV5-4|TRBD1
CASSFRDRDEKLFF
TGTGCCAGCAGCTTCCGGGACAGGGATGAAAAACTGTTTTTT